This TCR beta chain is drawn from a study of metastatic and nonmetastatic thyroid tumors. On the study more broadly: For malignant and benign thyroid patients, tumor or nodule tissue and blood were the sources whose repertoires were compared.

To note about this clone: Its antigen is unidentified.

Whole-study findings and limits: As reported, TCR beta diversity in blood and tumor was significantly higher in malignant thyroid tumors than in benign nodules.

Every patient was untreated before thyroid surgery. CDR1 and CDR2 from the germline V gene are SGHRS and YFSETQ. V lost 7 bases to trimming and J lost 3 bases; unmatched junction nucleotides: 11. The CDR3 contains 15 residues. In the authors' workflow: Between-group CDR3 differences, defined by clinicopathological status, yielded a distant-metastasis classifier for papillary thyroid cancer. TCRdb reassembled clones from the PCR reads with MiXCR. These V and J calls rely on TCRdb rather than the paper's analysis. Here the sample spans around 6,000 clones, 33% being singletons. The clonotype originates from a male donor with papillary thyroid cancer or a benign thyroid nodule (not recorded which). Some clones in this sample may be carry-over from other donors' samples. The chain is built from TRBV5-1 and TRBJ2-3; 7 positions agree with TRBD1. The source material was adjacent normal tissue. The CDR3, as DNA: TGCGCCAGCTCTACAGGGGTCGTGAGTACAGATACGCAGTATTTT. Encoded protein: CASSTGVVSTDTQYF.